This passage covers 32 T cell receptor beta chains from one sample sequenced in a study of T cell changes during pregnancy in multiple sclerosis. Data came from immunoSEQ multiplex PCR; TCRdb stores just in-frame clones and leaves some out. Here the sample spans fewer than 75,000 clones, 75% to 95% being singletons. The material sequenced was peripheral blood, taken in the first trimester of pregnancy. These receptors were collected from a female donor with multiple sclerosis, enrolled in a pregnancy study.

The CDR3 bases are TGTGCCAGCAGCCCCAGGCGGGGACAGGGGGAATACGAGCAGTACTTC. Its translation: CASSPRRGQGEYEQYF. The V gene is TRBV7-6, the J gene TRBJ2-7, with 11 bases aligning to TRBD1. With V trimmed by 5 bases and J by 4 bases, 10 bases remained unmatched. The germline CDR1 and CDR2 sequences are SGHVS and FNYEAQ. There are 16 residues in the CDR3. Full variable domain (remainder filled in from reference TRBV7-6 and TRBJ2-7): GAGVSQSPRYKVTKRGQDVALRCDPISGHVSLYWYRQALGQGPEFLTYFNYEAQQDKSGLPNDRFSAERPEGSISTLTIQRTEQRDSAMYRCASSPRRGQGEYEQYFGPGTRLTVT.

This chain links TRBV5-8 with TRBJ1-2; D gene unclear. Looked up from germline, CDR1 is SGHTS and CDR2 is YDEGEE. The germline V and J ends were trimmed by 2 bases and 2 bases, with 7 bases remaining between them. This CDR3 comprises 13 residues. The CDR3: CASSFQANYGYTF. In DNA form, the CDR3 reads TGTGCCAGCAGCTTTCAGGCAAACTATGGCTACACCTTC. Full variable domain (remainder filled in from reference TRBV5-8 and TRBJ1-2): EAGVTQSPTHLIKTRGQQATLRCSPISGHTSVYWYQQALGLGLQFLLWYDEGEERNRGNFPPRFSGRQFPNYSSELNVNALELEDSALYLCASSFQANYGYTFGSGTRLTVV.

The gene calls are TRBV5-6 and TRBJ1-1; D remains unclear. The germline V gene has CDR1 SGHDT and CDR2 YYEEEE. V was pared by 0 bases and J by 4 bases, with 10 bases between. The CDR3 spans 14 residues. The CDR3 here is CASSLVAGSTEAFF. In DNA form, the CDR3 reads TGTGCCAGCAGCTTGGTTGCGGGGAGCACTGAAGCTTTCTTT. The complete variable domain, with remaining parts taken from reference TRBV5-6 and TRBJ1-1, reads DAGVTQSPTHLIKTRGQQVTLRCSPKSGHDTVSWYQQALGQGPQFIFQYYEEEERQRGNFPDRFSGHQFPNYSSELNVNALLLGDSALYLCASSLVAGSTEAFFGQGTRLTVV.

The chain employs TRBV19 and TRBJ1-6, with D perhaps matching TRBD1 (6 bases). CDR1 is LNHDA and CDR2 is SQIVND in the germline V gene (reference sequence). Trimming shortened V by 4 bases and J by 0 bases, and 13 bases separated the two germline ends. The CDR3 is 17 residues long. The CDR3 loop is CASSTQTGLSYNSPLHF. The CDR3 nucleotides are TGTGCCAGTAGTACACAGACAGGACTCTCCTATAATTCACCCCTCCACTTT.

The J gene is TRBJ2-7, the V gene TRBV10-3, with TRBD2 identical over 8 bases. Trimming removed 2 bases from V and 5 bases from J; junction bases left unmatched: 8. This CDR3 is built from 15 residues. Germline V gene sequence: CDR1 ENHRY, CDR2 SYGVKD. The CDR3, as DNA: TGTGCCATCAGTGAGCGGGAGGGCCTAGGAAACGAGCAGTACTTC. Translating gives CAISEREGLGNEQYF.

V is TRBV9 and J is TRBJ2-1; TRBD2 might be the D (5 bases). This CDR3 contains 15 residues. Trimming cost V 0 bases and J 1 base, with 8 bases left between them. The germline gives CDR1 SGDLS, CDR2 YYNGEE. The CDR3 coding sequence is TGTGCCAGCAGCGTAGATTCGGGATCCTACAATGAGCAGTTCTTC. Protein product: CASSVDSGSYNEQFF.

This clone has just a few counts. The chain employs TRBV2 and TRBJ2-7, with D possibly TRBD2 on 5 matching bases. CDR1 SNHLY and CDR2 FYNNEI come from the germline V gene. Trimming took 8 bases from V and 3 from J, leaving 14 bases between them. The CDR3 is made up of 13 amino acids. The CDR3 is CASSDFGIYEQYF. The DNA for the CDR3 is TGTGCCAGCTCGGACTTTGGGATCTACGAGCAGTACTTC.

DNA for the CDR3: TGTGCCAGCAGTGCACAGGGAACAACTGAAGCTTTCTTT. Its translation: CASSAQGTTEAFF. The chain employs TRBV6-4 and TRBJ1-1; D might be TRBD1 (6 bases). Germline CDR1 MRHNA, CDR2 SNTAGT. V dropped 4 bases and J dropped 5 bases, with 11 bases sitting between them. The CDR3 totals 13 residues.

The J gene is TRBJ2-7, the V gene TRBV29-1; D is undetermined. Germline V gene lookup returns CDR1 SQVTM and CDR2 ANQGSEA. CDR3 length equals 13 residues. V was clipped by 6 bases and J by 2 bases, with 14 bases between them. The CDR3 DNA follows: TGCAGCGTGACCTTAACAGCCACCTACGAGCAGTACTTC. This encodes CSVTLTATYEQYF.

This clone was seen a handful of times. V usage is TRBV29-1 and J usage is TRBJ1-2, with 10 bases that match TRBD1. The CDR3 sequence is 12 residues long. Trimming removed 6 bases from V and 8 bases from J; junction bases left unmatched: 6. Germline V lookup: CDR1 SQVTM, CDR2 ANQGSEA. The CDR3 sequence: CSVGDRGGGYTF. CDR3 DNA: TGCAGCGTGGGGGACAGGGGCGGCGGCTACACCTTC.

The rearrangement joins TRBV4-1 to TRBJ2-2; 8 bases map to TRBD2. The V gene end was trimmed by 4 bases and the J gene end by 0 bases; junction bases not matched to a gene: 7. CDR1 and CDR2 from the germline V gene are MGHRA and YSYEKL. The CDR3 covers 17 residues. CDR3 amino acids: CASSLVLGLANTGELFF. The CDR3 bases are TGCGCCAGCAGCCTAGTCTTGGGACTAGCGAACACCGGGGAGCTGTTTTTT.

V is TRBV2 and J is TRBJ1-1, with 8 bases that match TRBD1. Trimming removed 6 bases from V and 1 base from J; junction bases left unmatched: 4. The CDR3 consists of 14 residues. From germline, CDR1 is SNHLY and CDR2 FYNNEI. For the CDR3, the DNA is TGTGCCAGCAGCAGGACAGGGACGAACACTGAAGCTTTCTTT. Translation gives CASSRTGTNTEAFF.

This sequence joins TRBV6-5 and TRBJ1-1, with a weak D call TRBD1 (5 bases). The length of the CDR3 is 13 residues. Trimming took off 2 bases at V and 4 bases at J, with 8 bases between the two ends. CDR1 MNHEY and CDR2 SVGAGI come from the germline V gene. DNA of the CDR3: TGTGCCAGCAGTTACGCAGGGATCACTGAAGCTTTCTTT. It is translated as CASSYAGITEAFF.

V usage is TRBV2 and J usage is TRBJ1-3, with TRBD1 matching over 9 bases. Germline CDR1 reads SNHLY; CDR2 reads FYNNEI. J lost 0 bases, V lost 5 bases, and 11 bases had no gene match. This CDR3 comprises 18 residues. The CDR3, as DNA: TGTGCCAGCAGTCCCCGGGACAGGGCCTCCCTCTCTGGAAACACCATATATTTT. It yields the protein CASSPRDRASLSGNTIYF.

The rearrangement links TRBV6-1 to TRBJ2-7, with TRBD1 matching over 8 bases. V lost 3 bases, J lost 6 bases, and 13 bases stayed unmatched. The length of the CDR3 is 16 residues. In germline, CDR1 is MNHNS, CDR2 SASEGT. The CDR3 region has the DNA TGTGCCAGCAGTGAGGTCTGGGACAGGTCTGGAGGCGAGCAGTACTTC. This translates into CASSEVWDRSGGEQYF.

The chain employs TRBV18 and TRBJ1-1; weak D call: TRBD1 (6 bases). This CDR3 comprises 14 residues. V shed 6 bases and J shed 1 base, with 12 bases lying between them. Per germline, CDR1 KGHSH and CDR2 LQKENI. The CDR3 reads CASSGDIRNTEAFF. The CDR3 DNA reads TGTGCCAGCTCGGGGGACATCAGGAACACTGAAGCTTTCTTT.

The chain carries TRBV19 and TRBJ2-3, with TRBD2 matching 7 bases. Germline values: CDR1 LNHDA, CDR2 SQIVND (reference sequence). V was pared by 4 bases and J by 4 bases, with 5 bases of the junction left unmatched. The CDR3 is 14 residues long. CDR3 loop: CASSSPGGSDTQYF. CDR3 nucleotides: TGTGCCAGTAGTAGTCCGGGAGGATCAGATACGCAGTATTTT.

V and J are TRBV6-1 and TRBJ2-5, with a tentative D call TRBD2 (5 bases). The J call is uncertain, as TRBJ2-7 better fits the DNA end. The CDR3 has 14 amino acids. The germline V gene encodes CDR1 MNHNS and CDR2 SASEGT. CDR3 region: CASSRTYNSYEQYF. CDR3 bases: TGTGCCAGCAGCAGGACTTATAACTCCTACGAGCAGTACTTC.

The genes are TRBV19 and TRBJ2-7; 7 bases agree with TRBD1. The CDR3 loop spans 13 amino acids. V gave up 5 bases and J gave up 6 bases; unmatched junction bases: 7. CDR1 LNHDA and CDR2 SQIVND come from the germline V gene (reference sequence). The CDR3 loop reads CASSPRQGSEQYF. DNA of the CDR3: TGTGCCAGTAGTCCGCGACAGGGCAGCGAGCAGTACTTC.

This chain joins TRBV28 and TRBJ2-7; perhaps TRBD1 as D (6 bases). Germline V lookup: CDR1 MDHEN, CDR2 SYDVKM. Trimming took off 6 bases at V and 0 bases at J, with 21 bases between the two ends. This CDR3 has 17 amino acids. The CDR3 DNA sequence: TGTGCCAGCAGCCTTTATCCGGGACATGGTAGCTCCTACGAGCAGTACTTC. Translation gives CASSLYPGHGSSYEQYF.

This rearrangement joins TRBV30 to TRBJ2-4; TRBD2 agrees at 12 bases. Germline lookup yields CDR1 GTSNPN and CDR2 SVGIG (reference sequence). J lost 8 bases, V lost 2 bases, and 7 bases had no gene match. This CDR3 is built from 15 residues. The CDR3 sequence: CAWSLLAGGQDIQYF. In DNA, the CDR3 is TGTGCCTGGAGTCTACTAGCGGGAGGTCAAGACATTCAGTACTTC.

This clone was seen just once. The V gene is TRBV6-1, the J gene TRBJ1-1, with TRBD1 matching over 7 bases. J was trimmed by 1 base and V by 11 bases; bases with no gene match: 7. Germline V CDR1 and CDR2: MNHNS, SASEGT. The CDR3 is 13 residues long. CDR3 sequence reads: CAGGDSENTEAFF. Here the CDR3 DNA reads TGTGCCGGCGGGGACAGTGAGAACACTGAAGCTTTCTTT.

The chain has TRBV4-1 and TRBJ2-7; 9 nucleotides match TRBD1. In germline, CDR1 is MGHRA, CDR2 YSYEKL. This CDR3 is built from 16 residues. The trim removed 3 bases at V and 4 bases at J, leaving 10 bases unmatched. CDR3 DNA: TGCGCCAGCAGCCAGCCGGGACAGGGTTCCAGATACGAGCAGTACTTC. Encoded protein: CASSQPGQGSRYEQYF.

This clone showed up just once. This chain uses TRBV19 with TRBJ2-7; the match to TRBD2 covers 13 bases. This CDR3 contains 18 residues. J gave up 1 base and V 4 bases, and 10 bases lay outside the gene matches. Germline CDR1 is LNHDA and CDR2 is SQIVND (reference sequence). CDR3 protein: CASSTSTSGGHISYEQYF. CDR3 DNA sequence: TGTGCCAGTAGTACTTCGACTAGCGGGGGGCACATTTCCTACGAGCAGTACTTC.

The chain links TRBV19 to TRBJ2-1; 10 nucleotides line up with TRBD2. V shed 4 bases, J shed 6 bases, and the junction held 3 bases outside the gene matches. Germline CDR1 is LNHDA and CDR2 is SQIVND (reference sequence). CDR3 size: 14 residues. The CDR3, as DNA: TGTGCCAGTAGTAACAGACTAGCGGGCAATGAGCAGTTCTTC. This gives the protein CASSNRLAGNEQFF.

V and J are TRBV9 and TRBJ2-7; TRBD2 matches 7 bases. The CDR3 covers 14 residues. V trimming: 0 bases; J trimming: 7 bases; junction bases outside the gene matches: 7. In germline, CDR1 is SGDLS, CDR2 YYNGEE. The CDR3 is CASSVELAPREQYF. DNA for the CDR3: TGTGCCAGCAGCGTAGAACTAGCGCCCAGGGAGCAGTACTTC. Full variable domain (rest looked up from reference TRBV9 and TRBJ2-7): DSGVTQTPKHLITATGQRVTLRCSPRSGDLSVYWYQQSLDQGLQFLIQYYNGEERAKGNILERFSAQQFPDLHSELNLSSLELGDSALYFCASSVELAPREQYFGPGTRLTVT.

This chain uses TRBV30 with TRBJ2-5; 8 bases agree with TRBD2. Germline assignment: CDR1 GTSNPN and CDR2 SVGIG (reference sequence). J lost 7 bases, V lost 1 base, and 11 bases had no gene match. The CDR3 runs to 15 residues. DNA for the CDR3: TGTGCCTGGAGTGGTGGGACTAGGGGGTCTGGGACCCAGTACTTC. Encoded protein: CAWSGGTRGSGTQYF.

The V call is TRBV30, the J call TRBJ2-1; TRBD1 agrees at 9 bases. The CDR3 consists of 13 residues. Germline CDR1 GTSNPN, CDR2 SVGIG (reference sequence). With V trimmed by 3 bases and J by 9 bases, 6 bases remained unmatched. CDR3 loop: CAWRDRGWGEQFF. The CDR3 nucleotides are TGTGCCTGGAGGGACAGGGGCTGGGGTGAGCAGTTCTTC.

This chain connects TRBV7-9 to TRBJ1-1; tentatively, D is TRBD1 (6 bases). Germline CDR1 reads SEHNR; CDR2 reads FQNEAQ (reference sequence). V was clipped by 1 base and J by 1 base, with 19 bases between them. The CDR3 extends over 18 amino acids. This chain's CDR3 is CASSLGRGTGQRNTEAFF. Written as DNA, the CDR3 is TGTGCCAGCAGCTTAGGTCGAGGGACGGGACAAAGGAACACTGAAGCTTTCTTT.

The gene calls are TRBV5-4 and TRBJ2-3; 8 bases align to TRBD2. Trimming at V came to 4 bases and at J to 4 bases, leaving 14 bases not matched to a gene. CDR3 length: 17 amino acids. Per germline, CDR1 SGHNT and CDR2 YYREEE (reference sequence). The CDR3 sequence is CASSLTPLAGSSDTQYF. CDR3 DNA sequence: TGTGCCAGCAGCCTCACCCCCTTAGCGGGGAGTTCAGATACGCAGTATTTT.

The sample holds one count of this clone. The chain recombines TRBV28 with TRBJ1-2; D unresolved. Per germline, CDR1 MDHEN and CDR2 SYDVKM. V was pared by 3 bases and J by 0 bases, with 8 bases between. CDR3 length: 14 residues. CDR3 in DNA: TGTGCCAGCAGTTTTGCAGTACCTAACTATGGCTACACCTTC. It codes for CASSFAVPNYGYTF.

The J gene is TRBJ2-1, the V gene TRBV4-1; TRBD2 aligns across 13 bases. This CDR3 is 18 amino acids long. V shed 4 bases, J shed 4 bases, and the junction held 10 bases outside the gene matches. In germline, CDR1 is MGHRA, CDR2 YSYEKL. CDR3 nucleotides: TGCGCCAGCAGCCCCTGGACTAGCGGGAGAGGTCAATACAATGAGCAGTTCTTC. Its protein product is CASSPWTSGRGQYNEQFF.